The entry that follows covers one TCR beta chain sequence. This clone's antigen is unknown. The input lacks base qualities; no much larger clone sits a single base away. Other DNA sequences from this sample encode an identical CDR3 as well. TCRbeta CDR3 regions were amplified from genomic DNA by means of the immunoSEQ Assay, a bias-controlled multiplex PCR. Turning to the authors' computational methods: The number of nucleated cells in each sample was estimated by amplification of reference gene primers within the assay. To quantify the absolute abundance of each unique TCRbeta CDR3 rearrangement, sequence reads were collapsed and filtered. For each sample, productive Simpson clonality was calculated as the square root of Simpson's diversity index over productive rearrangements. What TCRdb holds here is the immuneACCESS table cut down to in-frame rearrangements. Part of the clones is not present; checked against another copy, under half of the missing clones reflect an unresolved V gene, and the others are unexplained. V, J and clone size reflect that table, while D and trimming were determined from the DNA. This sample is represented by 300,000 to 400,000 clones; roughly 90% of them were singletons. The ten largest clones represent 3.9% of the sample.

The data stem from a study of blood T cell repertoires in COVID-19 (dated by TCRdb to about 2020). Concerning the study at large: Collaborator samples came from the United States, Italy and Spain and covered acute and convalescent phases of COVID-19. The samples were drawn from the first 160 participants of the ongoing ImmuneRACE study and from some 1,300 subjects provided by 6 global collaborators. The sample metadata nearly always contained a de-identified subject ID, COVID-19 status, age in years and sex. Subjects who had been exposed to COVID-19, were actively infected with it, or had recovered from it provided the deeply sampled blood TCRbeta repertoires that made up the dataset. HLA class I and class II types, where available, came from metadata supplied by the sample provider rather than from assay-based typing. The prospective study material was composed of cDNA or gDNA derived from T cells, B-cell-depleted T cells, or PBMCs. The repertoires were released in a freely available public database meant as a resource for research on the immune response to SARS-CoV-2.

Participants in the prospective study were aged roughly 18 to 89 years, lived in 20 to 25 United States geographic areas, and enrolled through a virtual design. Cohort assignment in the prospective study relied on participant-reported clinical history from a screening survey and a study questionnaire. A participant counted as exposed if, within 2 weeks of entering the study, that participant had been in contact with someone who had a PCR-confirmed or clinician-diagnosed COVID-19 case. Each participant in the prospective study had whole blood, serum and a nasopharyngeal or oropharyngeal swab collected by mobile phlebotomists. Additional blood draws and questionnaires over an approximately two-month period could optionally be provided by prospective study participants. Prospective study blood samples were shipped either frozen or at room temperature before DNA extraction. Results and caveats for the whole study, not just this receptor: The amount of clinical and demographic metadata varied by source and participant and was provided uncurated.

The receptor comes from a woman aged 25 to 39 who had been exposed to COVID-19. Specimen: PBMCs or T cells enriched from blood (not recorded which).

The DNA is TGTGCCAGCAGCCGGACAGGGGGCGATGGCTACACCTTC. It translates as CASSRTGGDGYTF. The sequence links TRBV5-5 to TRBJ1-2; TRBD1 fits 11 bases in the junction. Measured from the cysteine to the phenylalanine, the CDR3 is 13 residues long. The entry retains the CDR3 DNA only, 39 bases that are in frame from base 1. Via the germline V gene (reference sequence), CDR1 is SGHKS and CDR2 YYEKEE. V is cut back by 4 bases and J by 6 bases, with 2 bases in the junction unmatched.